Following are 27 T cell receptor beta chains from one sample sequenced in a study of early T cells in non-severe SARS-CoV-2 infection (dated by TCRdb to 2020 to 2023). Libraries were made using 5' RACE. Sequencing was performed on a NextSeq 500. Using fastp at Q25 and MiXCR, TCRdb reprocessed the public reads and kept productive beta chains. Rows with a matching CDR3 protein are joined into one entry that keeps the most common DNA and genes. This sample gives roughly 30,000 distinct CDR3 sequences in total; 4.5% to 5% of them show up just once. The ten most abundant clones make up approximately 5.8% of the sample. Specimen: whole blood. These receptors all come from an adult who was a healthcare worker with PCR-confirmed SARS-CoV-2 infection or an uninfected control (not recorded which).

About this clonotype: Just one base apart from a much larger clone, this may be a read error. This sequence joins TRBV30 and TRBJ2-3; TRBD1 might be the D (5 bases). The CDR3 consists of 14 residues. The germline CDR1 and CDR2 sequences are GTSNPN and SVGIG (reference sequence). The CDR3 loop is CAWSVMLGADMQYF. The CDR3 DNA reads TGTGCCTGGAGTGTAATGCTAGGGGCAGATATGCAGTATTTT.

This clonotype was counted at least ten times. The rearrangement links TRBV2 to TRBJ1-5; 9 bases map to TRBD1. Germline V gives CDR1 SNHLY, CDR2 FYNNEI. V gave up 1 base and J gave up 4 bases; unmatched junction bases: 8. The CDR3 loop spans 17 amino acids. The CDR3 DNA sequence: TGTGCCAGCAGTGAAGTCCTGGACAGGGGAGAGAATCAGCCCCAGCATTTT. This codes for CASSEVLDRGENQPQHF.

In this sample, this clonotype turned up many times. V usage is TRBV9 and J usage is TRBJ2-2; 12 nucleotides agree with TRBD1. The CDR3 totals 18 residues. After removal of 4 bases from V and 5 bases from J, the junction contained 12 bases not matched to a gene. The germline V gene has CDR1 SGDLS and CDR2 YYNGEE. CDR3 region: CASSILSGTGGLTGELFF. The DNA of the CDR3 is TGTGCCAGCAGCATCCTTTCAGGGACAGGGGGCTTGACCGGGGAGCTGTTTTTT.

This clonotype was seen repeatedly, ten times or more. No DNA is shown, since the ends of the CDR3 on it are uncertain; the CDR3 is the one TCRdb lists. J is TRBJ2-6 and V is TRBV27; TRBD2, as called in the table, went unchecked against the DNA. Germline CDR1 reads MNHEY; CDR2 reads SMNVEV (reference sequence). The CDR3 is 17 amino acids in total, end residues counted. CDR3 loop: CASSLGPRTFGANVLTF.

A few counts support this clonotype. CDR3 sequence (DNA): TGTGCCAGCAGAGGATGGGCCTACGAGCAGTACTTC. This gives the protein CASRGWAYEQYF. The rearrangement joins TRBV6-5 to TRBJ2-7, with D unclear. This CDR3 has 12 amino acids. The V gene lost 6 bases and the J gene lost 2 bases, with 8 bases spanning the gap. Germline lookup yields CDR1 MNHEY and CDR2 SVGAGI.

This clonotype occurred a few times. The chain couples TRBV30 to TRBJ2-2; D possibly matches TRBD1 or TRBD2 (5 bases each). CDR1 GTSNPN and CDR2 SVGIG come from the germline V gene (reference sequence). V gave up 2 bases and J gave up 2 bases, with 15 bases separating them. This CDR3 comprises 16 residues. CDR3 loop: CAWSPIGTANTGELFF. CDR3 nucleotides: TGTGCCTGGAGTCCGATCGGGACGGCTAACACCGGGGAGCTGTTTTTT.

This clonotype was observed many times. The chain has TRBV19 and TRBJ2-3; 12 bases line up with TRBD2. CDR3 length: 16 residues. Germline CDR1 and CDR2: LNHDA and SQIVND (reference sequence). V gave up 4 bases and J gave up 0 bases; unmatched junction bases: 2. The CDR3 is CASSTGLAGSTDTQYF. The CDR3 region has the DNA TGTGCCAGTAGTACCGGACTAGCGGGGAGCACAGATACGCAGTATTTT. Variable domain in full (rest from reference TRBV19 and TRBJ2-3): DGGITQSPKYLFRKEGQNVTLSCEQNLNHDAMYWYRQDPGQGLRLIYYSQIVNDFQKGDIAEGYSVSREKKESFPLTVTSAQKNPTAFYLCASSTGLAGSTDTQYFGPGTRLTVL.

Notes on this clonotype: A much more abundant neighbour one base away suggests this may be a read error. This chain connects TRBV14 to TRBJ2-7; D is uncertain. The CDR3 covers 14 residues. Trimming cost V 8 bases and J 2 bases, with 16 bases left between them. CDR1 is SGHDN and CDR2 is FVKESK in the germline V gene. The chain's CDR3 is CASGRRAQTYEQYF. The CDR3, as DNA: TGTGCCAGCGGCCGTAGGGCCCAAACCTACGAGCAGTACTTC.

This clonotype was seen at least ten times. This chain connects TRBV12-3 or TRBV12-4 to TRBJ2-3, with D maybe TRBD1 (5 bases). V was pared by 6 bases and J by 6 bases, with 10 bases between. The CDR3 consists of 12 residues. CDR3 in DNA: TGTGCCAGCAGGCGACCAGGGGATACGCAGTATTTT. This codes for CASRRPGDTQYF.

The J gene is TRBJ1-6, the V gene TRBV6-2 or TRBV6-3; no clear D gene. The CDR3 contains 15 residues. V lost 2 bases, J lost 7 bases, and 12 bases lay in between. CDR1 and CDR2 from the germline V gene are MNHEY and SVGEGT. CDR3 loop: CASSYSPDGNSPLHF. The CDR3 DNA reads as TGTGCCAGCAGTTACAGTCCGGACGGGAATTCACCCCTCCACTTT.

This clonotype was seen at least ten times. CDR3 sequence reads: CSLRLAGVADTQYF. The CDR3, as DNA: TGCAGCCTACGTCTGGCGGGAGTTGCAGATACGCAGTATTTT. This chain links TRBV29-1 with TRBJ2-3; 7 bases are shared with TRBD2. V lost 8 bases to trimming and J lost 4 bases; unmatched junction nucleotides: 12. Germline CDR1 reads SQVTM; CDR2 reads ANQGSEA. This CDR3 is 14 amino acids long.

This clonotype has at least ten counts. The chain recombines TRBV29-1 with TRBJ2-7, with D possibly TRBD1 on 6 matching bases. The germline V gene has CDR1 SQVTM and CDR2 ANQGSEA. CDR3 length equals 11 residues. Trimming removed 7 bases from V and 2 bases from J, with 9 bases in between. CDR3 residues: CSGGTPYEQYF. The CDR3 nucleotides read TGCAGCGGGGGGACACCCTACGAGCAGTACTTC.

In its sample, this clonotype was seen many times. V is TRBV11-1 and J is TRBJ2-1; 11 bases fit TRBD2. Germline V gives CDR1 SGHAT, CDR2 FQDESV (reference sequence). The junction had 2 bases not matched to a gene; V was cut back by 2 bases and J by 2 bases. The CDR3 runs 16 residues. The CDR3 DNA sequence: TGTGCCAGCAGCTTAATAGCGGGAGGGCCCTACAATGAGCAGTTCTTC. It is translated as CASSLIAGGPYNEQFF.

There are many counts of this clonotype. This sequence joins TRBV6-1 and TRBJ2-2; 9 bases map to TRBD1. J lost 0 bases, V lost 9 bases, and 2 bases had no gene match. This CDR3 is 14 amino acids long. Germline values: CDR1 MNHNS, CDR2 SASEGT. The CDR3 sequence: CASRTGANTGELFF. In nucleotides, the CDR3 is TGTGCCAGTCGGACAGGGGCGAACACCGGGGAGCTGTTTTTT.

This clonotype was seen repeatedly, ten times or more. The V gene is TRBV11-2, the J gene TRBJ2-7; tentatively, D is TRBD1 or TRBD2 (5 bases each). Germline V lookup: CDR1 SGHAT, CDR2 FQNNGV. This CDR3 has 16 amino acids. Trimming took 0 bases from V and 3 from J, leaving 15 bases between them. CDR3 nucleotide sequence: TGTGCCAGCAGCTTAGAGGGAGACAGAACTTACTACGAGCAGTACTTC. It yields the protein CASSLEGDRTYYEQYF.

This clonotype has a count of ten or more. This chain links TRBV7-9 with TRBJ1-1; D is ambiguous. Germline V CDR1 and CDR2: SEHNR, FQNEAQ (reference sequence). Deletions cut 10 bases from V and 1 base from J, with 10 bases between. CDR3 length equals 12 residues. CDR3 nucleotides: TGTGCCACATCTCATCAGAACACTGAAGCTTTCTTT. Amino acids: CATSHQNTEAFF.

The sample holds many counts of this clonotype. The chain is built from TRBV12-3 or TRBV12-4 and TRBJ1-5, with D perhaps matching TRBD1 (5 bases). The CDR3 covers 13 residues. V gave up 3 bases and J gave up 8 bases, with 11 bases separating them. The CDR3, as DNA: TGTGCCAGCAGTTTTGACAGTTTAAAGCCCCAGCATTTT. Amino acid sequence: CASSFDSLKPQHF.

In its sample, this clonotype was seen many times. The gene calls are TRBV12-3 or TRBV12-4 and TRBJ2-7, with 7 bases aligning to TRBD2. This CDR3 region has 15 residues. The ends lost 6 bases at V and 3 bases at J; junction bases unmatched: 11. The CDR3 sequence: CASRSTGTIGYEQYF. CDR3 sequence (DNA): TGTGCCAGCAGATCTACCGGGACTATCGGCTACGAGCAGTACTTC.

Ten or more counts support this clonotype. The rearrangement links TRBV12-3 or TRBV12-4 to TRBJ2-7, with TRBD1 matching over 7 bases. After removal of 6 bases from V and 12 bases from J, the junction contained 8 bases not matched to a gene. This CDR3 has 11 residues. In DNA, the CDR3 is TGTGCCAGCAGCGATAGGGACAGATGGTACTTC. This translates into CASSDRDRWYF.

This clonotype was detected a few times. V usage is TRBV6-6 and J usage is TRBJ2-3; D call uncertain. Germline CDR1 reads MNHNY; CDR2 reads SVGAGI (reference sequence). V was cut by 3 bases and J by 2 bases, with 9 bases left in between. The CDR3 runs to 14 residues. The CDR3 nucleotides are TGTGCCAGCAGTTATGGCTTATTCACAGATACGCAGTATTTT. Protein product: CASSYGLFTDTQYF.

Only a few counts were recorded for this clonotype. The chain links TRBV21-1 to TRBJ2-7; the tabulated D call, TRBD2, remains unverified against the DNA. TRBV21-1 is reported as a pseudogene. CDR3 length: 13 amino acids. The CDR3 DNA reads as TGTGCCAGCAGCAGCGTAGCGGGCTACGAGCAGTACTTC. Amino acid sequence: CASSSVAGYEQYF.

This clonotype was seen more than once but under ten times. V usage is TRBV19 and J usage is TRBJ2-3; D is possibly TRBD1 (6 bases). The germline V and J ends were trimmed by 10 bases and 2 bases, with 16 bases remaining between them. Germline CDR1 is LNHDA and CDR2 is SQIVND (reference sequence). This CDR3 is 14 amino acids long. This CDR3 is CATRPAGDTDTQYF. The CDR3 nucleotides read TGTGCCACCCGACCCGCAGGGGACACAGATACGCAGTATTTT.

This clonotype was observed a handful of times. This chain's CDR3 is CASRRGGLAVETQYF. The CDR3 nucleotides read TGTGCCAGCAGGAGGGGGGGACTAGCTGTGGAGACCCAGTACTTC. This chain joins TRBV6-2 or TRBV6-3 and TRBJ2-5; 9 positions agree with TRBD2. Germline V gene lookup returns CDR1 MNHEY and CDR2 SVGEGT. V lost 6 bases to trimming and J lost 5 bases; unmatched junction nucleotides: 10. The CDR3 is 15 residues long.

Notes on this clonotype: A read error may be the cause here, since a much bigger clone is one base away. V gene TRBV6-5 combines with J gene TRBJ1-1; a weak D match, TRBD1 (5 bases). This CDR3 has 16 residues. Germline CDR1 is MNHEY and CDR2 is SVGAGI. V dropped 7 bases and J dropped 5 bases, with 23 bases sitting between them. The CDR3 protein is CASNRLWGRTVTEAFF. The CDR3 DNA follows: TGTGCCAGCAACAGACTCTGGGGCAGGACCGTGACTGAAGCTTTCTTT.

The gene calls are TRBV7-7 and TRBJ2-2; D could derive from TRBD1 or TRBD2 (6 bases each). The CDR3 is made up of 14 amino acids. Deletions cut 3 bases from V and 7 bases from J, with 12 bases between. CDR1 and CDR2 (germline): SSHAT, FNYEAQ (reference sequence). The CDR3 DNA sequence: TGTGCCAGCAGCTTTTCCGGGGGCCACGGGGAGCTGTTTTTT. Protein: CASSFSGGHGELFF. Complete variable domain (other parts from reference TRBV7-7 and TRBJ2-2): GAGVSQSPRYKVTKRGQDVTLRCDPISSHATLYWYQQALGQGPEFLTYFNYEAQPDKSGLPSDRFSAERPEGSISTLTIQRTEQRDSAMYRCASSFSGGHGELFFGEGSRLTVL.

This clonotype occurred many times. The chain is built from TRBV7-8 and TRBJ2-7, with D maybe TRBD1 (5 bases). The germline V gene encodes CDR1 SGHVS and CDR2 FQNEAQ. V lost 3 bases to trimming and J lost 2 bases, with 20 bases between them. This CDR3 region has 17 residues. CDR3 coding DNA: TGTGCCAGCAGCTTCGGACACACTATACTGACCGCCTACGAGCAGTACTTC. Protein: CASSFGHTILTAYEQYF.

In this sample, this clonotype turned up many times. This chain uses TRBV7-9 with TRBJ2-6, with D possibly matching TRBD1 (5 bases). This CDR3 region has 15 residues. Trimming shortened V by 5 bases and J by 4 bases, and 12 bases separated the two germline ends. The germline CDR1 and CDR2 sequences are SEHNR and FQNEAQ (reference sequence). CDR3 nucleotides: TGTGCCAGCAGCCAGGGAACGGGCGGGGCCAACGTCCTGACTTTC. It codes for CASSQGTGGANVLTF.